Sequencing of this T cell receptor (beta chain) was carried out in a study of blood T cell repertoires in COVID-19. The CDR3 loop spans 16 amino acids. Germline V lookup: CDR1 LNHNV, CDR2 YYDKDF (reference sequence). The V and J ends lost 1 base and 1 base, in that order; junction bases with no gene match: 4. Some clones are missing from TCRdb's copy, which holds only in-frame ones; the method was immunoSEQ multiplex PCR. This sample yields over 100,000 clones, of which over 70% are seen a single time; around 16% belongs to the top ten. The chain uses TRBV15 and TRBJ2-3; 8 bases are a match to TRBD1. Sequencing input: peripheral blood. The TCR comes from a man between 50 and 59 years old with acute or convalescent COVID-19. The CDR3 nucleotides are TGTGCCACCAGCAGAGCTCCGGGACAGGGCACAGATACGCAGTATTTT. Amino acid sequence: CATSRAPGQGTDTQYF. The full variable domain, rest sourced from reference TRBV15 and TRBJ2-3, is DAMVIQNPRYQVTQFGKPVTLSCSQTLNHNVMYWYQQKSSQAPKLLFHYYDKDFNNEADTPDNFQSRRPNTSFCFLDIRSPGLGDTAMYLCATSRAPGQGTDTQYFGPGTRLTVL.